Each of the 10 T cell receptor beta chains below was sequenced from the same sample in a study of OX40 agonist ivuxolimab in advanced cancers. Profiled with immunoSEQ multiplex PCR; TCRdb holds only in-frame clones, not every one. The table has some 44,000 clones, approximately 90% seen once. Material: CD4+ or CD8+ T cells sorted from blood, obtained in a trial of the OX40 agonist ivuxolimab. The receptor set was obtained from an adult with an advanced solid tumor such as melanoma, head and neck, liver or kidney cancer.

The CDR3 region is CASSRDGPGQPQHF. CDR3 nucleotide sequence: TGTGCCAGCAGCCGGGACGGCCCCGGTCAGCCCCAGCATTTT. V usage is TRBV27 and J usage is TRBJ1-5; D perhaps matches TRBD1 (5 bases). This CDR3 is 14 amino acids long. The V gene lost 6 bases and the J gene lost 6 bases, with 15 bases spanning the gap. Germline V CDR1 and CDR2: MNHEY, SMNVEV (reference sequence).

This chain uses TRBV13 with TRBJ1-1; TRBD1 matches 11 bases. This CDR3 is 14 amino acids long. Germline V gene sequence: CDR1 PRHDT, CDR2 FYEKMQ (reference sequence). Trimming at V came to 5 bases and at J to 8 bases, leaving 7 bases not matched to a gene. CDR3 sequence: CASSPDRGRGEAFF. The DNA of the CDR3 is TGTGCCAGCAGCCCGGACAGGGGGCGGGGGGAAGCTTTCTTT.

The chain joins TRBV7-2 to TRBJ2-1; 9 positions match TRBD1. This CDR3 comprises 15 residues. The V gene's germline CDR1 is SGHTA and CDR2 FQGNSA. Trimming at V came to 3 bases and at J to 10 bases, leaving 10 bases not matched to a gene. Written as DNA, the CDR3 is TGTGCCAGCAGCTTTGACAGGGGGGCTCTTGGGGAGCAGTTCTTC. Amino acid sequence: CASSFDRGALGEQFF.

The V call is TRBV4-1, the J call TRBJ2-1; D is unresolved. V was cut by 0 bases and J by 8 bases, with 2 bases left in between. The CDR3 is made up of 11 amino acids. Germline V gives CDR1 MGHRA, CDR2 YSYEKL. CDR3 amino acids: CASSQEDEQFF. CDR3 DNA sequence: TGCGCCAGCAGCCAAGAAGATGAGCAGTTCTTC.

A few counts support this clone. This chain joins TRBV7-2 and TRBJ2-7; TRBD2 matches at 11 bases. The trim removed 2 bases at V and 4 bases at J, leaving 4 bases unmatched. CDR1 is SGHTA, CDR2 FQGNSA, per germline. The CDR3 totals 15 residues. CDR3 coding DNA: TGTGCCAGCAGCTTATCTAGCGGGGGGTTGTACGAGCAGTACTTC. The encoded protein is CASSLSSGGLYEQYF.

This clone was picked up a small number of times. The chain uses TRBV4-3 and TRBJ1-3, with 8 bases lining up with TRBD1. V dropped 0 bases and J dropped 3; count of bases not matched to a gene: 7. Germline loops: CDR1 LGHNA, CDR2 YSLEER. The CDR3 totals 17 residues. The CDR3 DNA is TGCGCCAGCAGCCAAGATTGGGGCAGGGGGCTTGGAAACACCATATATTTT. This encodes CASSQDWGRGLGNTIYF.

CDR3 nucleotide sequence: TGTGCCAGCTCACCACCCACTAGCGGGGGAGGAGAGACCCAGTACTTC. Its translation: CASSPPTSGGGETQYF. The rearrangement links TRBV18 to TRBJ2-5; 11 nucleotides match TRBD2. Germline CDR1 is KGHSH and CDR2 is LQKENI. The CDR3 runs to 16 residues. V lost 0 bases, J lost 4 bases, and 4 bases stayed unmatched.

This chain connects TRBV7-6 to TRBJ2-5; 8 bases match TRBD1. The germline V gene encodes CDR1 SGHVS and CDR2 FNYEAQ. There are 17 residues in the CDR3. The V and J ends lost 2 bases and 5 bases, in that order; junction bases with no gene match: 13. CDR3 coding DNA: TGTGCCAGCAGCTTAACCCATCGCCAGGGGGCTGGGGAGACCCAGTACTTC. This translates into CASSLTHRQGAGETQYF.

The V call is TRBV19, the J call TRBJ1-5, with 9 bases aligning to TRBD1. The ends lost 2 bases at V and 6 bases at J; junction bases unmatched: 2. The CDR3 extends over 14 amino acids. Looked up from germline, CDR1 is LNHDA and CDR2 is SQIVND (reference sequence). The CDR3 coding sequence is TGTGCCAGTAGTATAACAGGGGGCACTCAGCCCCAGCATTTT. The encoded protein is CASSITGGTQPQHF.

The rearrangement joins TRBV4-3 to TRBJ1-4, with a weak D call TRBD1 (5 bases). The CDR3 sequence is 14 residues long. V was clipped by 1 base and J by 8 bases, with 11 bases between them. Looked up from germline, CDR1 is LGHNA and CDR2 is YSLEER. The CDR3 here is CASSQGQGGEKLFF. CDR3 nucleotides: TGCGCCAGCAGCCAAGGCCAGGGAGGAGAAAAACTGTTTTTT.